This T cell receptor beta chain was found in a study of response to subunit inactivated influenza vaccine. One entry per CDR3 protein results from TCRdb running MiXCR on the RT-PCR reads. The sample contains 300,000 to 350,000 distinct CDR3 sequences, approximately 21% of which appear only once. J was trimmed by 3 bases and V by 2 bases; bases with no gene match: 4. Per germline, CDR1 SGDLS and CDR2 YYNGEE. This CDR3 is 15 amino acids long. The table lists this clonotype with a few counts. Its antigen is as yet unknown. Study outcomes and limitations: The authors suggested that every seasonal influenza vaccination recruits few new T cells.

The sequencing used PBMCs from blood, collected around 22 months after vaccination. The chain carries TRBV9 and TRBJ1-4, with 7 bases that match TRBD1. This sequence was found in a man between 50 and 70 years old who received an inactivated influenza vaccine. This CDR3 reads CASSVGGQANEKLFF. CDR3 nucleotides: TGTGCCAGCAGCGTCGGCGGACAGGCTAATGAAAAACTGTTTTTT. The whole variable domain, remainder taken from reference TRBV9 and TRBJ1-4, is DSGVTQTPKHLITATGQRVTLRCSPRSGDLSVYWYQQSLDQGLQFLIQYYNGEERAKGNILERFSAQQFPDLHSELNLSSLELGDSALYFCASSVGGQANEKLFFGSGTQLSVL.